The table lists the clone carrying this T cell receptor beta chain with a few counts. Its antigen is still unknown. The time point was: newly diagnosed GD, antithyroid drugs for less than 3 months. PBMCs provided the RNA from which the TCR library was made. The data were obtained in a study of regulatory T cells in long-lasting Graves disease. The study, taken as a whole, reports: Possibly, accuracy suffered from the small sample size.

The TCR beta library used iRepertoire HTBI primers with Arm-PCR amplification of CDR3. As processed by the authors: The samples included 60 to 65 TRBV and some 15 TRBJ segments. TCRdb fed the multiplex PCR reads into MiXCR, producing one record per CDR3 protein. TCRdb assigned the V and J calls; the authors' analysis was not used. This table holds hundreds of thousands of distinct CDR3 sequences, about 15% found once. These records were also assigned to another study, of T cells in Graves' hyperthyroidism and ophthalmopathy.

Sequencing was performed on peripheral blood mononuclear cells (PBMCs), taken at new diagnosis, from a patient treated with antithyroid drugs. The sequence derives from a woman in her thirties with Graves disease.

CDR3 protein: CASSLGQGMVYGYTF. The DNA of the CDR3 is TGTGCCAGCAGCTTGGGGCAGGGGATGGTATACGGCTACACCTTC. This chain links TRBV7-9 with TRBJ1-2, with a possible D match to TRBD1 (6 bases). CDR3 size: 15 residues. V lost 3 bases and J 8 bases, leaving 19 bases between the germline ends. Germline CDR1 SEHNR, CDR2 FQNEAQ (reference sequence).